The 30 T cell receptor beta chains below come from one sample, sequenced in a study of PD-1 blockade in classical Hodgkin lymphoma. Time point given: cycle 4 day 1 (C4D1), after less than 7 weeks of nivolumab. Each of the patients experienced relapse following autologous stem cell transplantation, and their brentuximab vedotin exposure differed. TCRdb's table, derived via immunoSEQ multiplex PCR, lists solely in-frame clones and lacks some. The top ten hold around 17% of the sample, which has some 110,000 clones, roughly nine tenths seen once. This specimen was peripheral blood mononuclear cells (PBMCs), taken before the fourth cycle of nivolumab. The receptors originated from a human donor with classical Hodgkin lymphoma.

The chain combines TRBV4-3 with TRBJ2-1; 11 nucleotides match TRBD2. The germline V gene encodes CDR1 LGHNA and CDR2 YSLEER. This CDR3 is 18 amino acids long. Germline trimming cut 0 bases from V and 8 bases from J; bases unmatched to any gene: 12. The CDR3: CASSQEVRKLAGVYEQFF. CDR3 DNA sequence: TGCGCCAGCAGCCAAGAAGTCAGGAAACTAGCGGGAGTCTATGAGCAGTTCTTC.

This chain uses TRBV30 with TRBJ1-5; D call uncertain. The germline V gene has CDR1 GTSNPN and CDR2 SVGIG (reference sequence). The CDR3 sequence is 14 residues long. Trimming removed 1 base from V and 10 bases from J, with 17 bases in between. For the CDR3, the DNA is TGTGCCTGGAGTGCTACCCGCCAGGAGGGTCCCCAGCATTTT. Amino acids: CAWSATRQEGPQHF.

The chain joins TRBV15 to TRBJ1-2; perhaps TRBD1 as D (6 bases). Germline assignment: CDR1 LNHNV and CDR2 YYDKDF (reference sequence). Trimming pared 0 bases from V and 7 bases from J, leaving 12 bases between. CDR3 length: 14 residues. Written as DNA, the CDR3 is TGTGCCACCAGCAGAGATGGTGGGGGCTTTGGCTACACCTTC. It specifies CATSRDGGGFGYTF.

This sequence joins TRBV10-2 and TRBJ1-5; D is undetermined. Trimming cost V 0 bases and J 4 bases, with 4 bases left between them. From germline, CDR1 is WSHSY and CDR2 SAAADI. The CDR3 spans 13 residues. The CDR3 region is CASSESSNQPQHF. For the CDR3, the DNA is TGCGCCAGCAGTGAGTCCAGTAATCAGCCCCAGCATTTT.

This chain joins TRBV4-3 and TRBJ2-7; D gene unclear. From germline, CDR1 is LGHNA and CDR2 YSLEER. With 4 bases removed from V and 2 bases from J, the gap between germline ends came to 12 bases. CDR3 length equals 14 residues. This CDR3 reads CASSRLDGAYEQYF. The CDR3 DNA reads TGCGCCAGCAGCCGCCTAGACGGAGCCTACGAGCAGTACTTC.

V gene TRBV27 combines with J gene TRBJ1-1, with D perhaps TRBD1 (5 bases). Germline CDR1 is MNHEY and CDR2 is SMNVEV (reference sequence). V was pared by 2 bases and J by 0 bases, with 10 bases between. The CDR3 extends over 15 amino acids. The CDR3 nucleotides are TGTGCCAGCAGTTTAGGTGGAGGGGTGAACACTGAAGCTTTCTTT. It encodes CASSLGGGVNTEAFF.

The chain couples TRBV28 to TRBJ2-1; perhaps TRBD1 as D (6 bases). The CDR3 contains 13 residues. Germline CDR1 and CDR2: MDHEN and SYDVKM. V gave up 7 bases and J gave up 7 bases, with 14 bases separating them. CDR3 loop: CASTGTKQNEQFF. CDR3 nucleotides: TGTGCCAGCACCGGGACAAAACAGAATGAGCAGTTCTTC. The full variable domain, its missing parts supplied by reference TRBV28 and TRBJ2-1, is DVKVTQSSRYLVKRTGEKVFLECVQDMDHENMFWYRQDPGLGLRLIYFSYDVKMKEKGDIPEGYSVSREKKERFSLILESASTNQTSMYLCASTGTKQNEQFFGPGTRLTVL.

The gene calls are TRBV28 and TRBJ1-5, with TRBD1 as a possible D gene (5 bases). V gave up 5 bases and J gave up 7 bases, with 24 bases separating them. This CDR3 contains 17 residues. CDR1 is MDHEN and CDR2 is SYDVKM in the germline V gene. CDR3 DNA: TGTGCCAGCAGTCCCCCTACCTTGGGGGGGAGGAAGCAGCCCCAGCATTTT. Its translation: CASSPPTLGGRKQPQHF.

The chain recombines TRBV19 with TRBJ2-1, with 8 bases matching TRBD1. The V gene end was trimmed by 3 bases and the J gene end by 7 bases; junction bases not matched to a gene: 2. In germline, CDR1 is LNHDA, CDR2 SQIVND (reference sequence). The CDR3 sequence is 13 residues long. The CDR3 DNA follows: TGTGCCAGTAGTATGACAGGGGTAAATGAGCAGTTCTTC. Translation gives CASSMTGVNEQFF.

In DNA, the CDR3 is TGTGCCAGCAGCCACATCGGCGGGACCTCCTACAATGAGCAGTTCTTC. This gives the protein CASSHIGGTSYNEQFF. This rearrangement joins TRBV7-6 to TRBJ2-1, with a weak D call TRBD2 (6 bases). Trimming took 5 bases from V and 0 from J, leaving 14 bases between them. CDR1 and CDR2 from the germline V gene are SGHVS and FNYEAQ. There are 16 residues in the CDR3.

The J gene is TRBJ1-5, the V gene TRBV28; D call uncertain. Germline V gives CDR1 MDHEN, CDR2 SYDVKM. The ends were cut back, 1 base at V and 5 bases at J, with 3 bases in the middle. There are 12 residues in the CDR3. The CDR3 region has the DNA TGTGCCAGCAGTTTATCGTATCAGCCCCAGCATTTT. It is translated as CASSLSYQPQHF.

V usage is TRBV4-3 and J usage is TRBJ2-2; D uncertain. This CDR3 contains 17 residues. CDR1 is LGHNA and CDR2 is YSLEER in the germline V gene. Trimming stripped 0 bases from V and 7 bases from J, with 18 bases between. The CDR3 nucleotides are TGCGCCAGCAGCCAAGATTTCACCTCCCTCTTAATCGGGGAGCTGTTTTTT. Its translation: CASSQDFTSLLIGELFF.

The genes are TRBV9 and TRBJ2-1; 8 bases are shared with TRBD2. The CDR3 is made up of 16 amino acids. Trimming at V came to 4 bases and at J to 10 bases, leaving 16 bases not matched to a gene. Per germline, CDR1 SGDLS and CDR2 YYNGEE. CDR3 protein: CASSFPIGMREEEQFF. CDR3 bases: TGTGCCAGCAGCTTTCCCATAGGGATGCGGGAGGAGGAGCAGTTCTTC.

V usage is TRBV19 and J usage is TRBJ2-1; possible D gene TRBD2, 5 bases. This CDR3 is built from 16 residues. V dropped 5 bases and J dropped 0 bases, with 14 bases sitting between them. The germline V gene encodes CDR1 LNHDA and CDR2 SQIVND (reference sequence). The DNA of the CDR3 is TGTGCCAGTAGTTTCACAGCGGAGAGCTCCTACAATGAGCAGTTCTTC. This encodes CASSFTAESSYNEQFF.

The chain carries TRBV19 and TRBJ1-5; D unclear. Germline V gene sequence: CDR1 LNHDA, CDR2 SQIVND (reference sequence). The germline V and J ends were trimmed by 3 bases and 9 bases, with 9 bases remaining between them. The CDR3 spans 12 residues. The CDR3 DNA sequence: TGTGCCAGTAGTATCGAAAAGGGGCCCCAGCATTTT. Translated: CASSIEKGPQHF.

The chain joins TRBV6-5 to TRBJ2-7; either TRBD1 or TRBD2 may fit D (7 bases each). Trimming left V 6 bases short and J 5 bases short, with 14 bases between. Germline V gives CDR1 MNHEY, CDR2 SVGAGI. The CDR3 covers 13 residues. The CDR3, as DNA: TGTGCCAGCAGAGCGGGACAGCCCCACGAGCAGTACTTC. It is translated as CASRAGQPHEQYF.

The chain joins TRBV5-8 to TRBJ1-5; D unresolved. Looked up from germline, CDR1 is SGHTS and CDR2 is YDEGEE. The CDR3 loop spans 15 amino acids. Trimming pared 2 bases from V and 7 bases from J, leaving 16 bases between. The CDR3 nucleotides read TGTGCCAGCAGCTTAGTTTCCGGGCCCCGCCAGCCCCAGCATTTT. Amino acid sequence: CASSLVSGPRQPQHF.

This clone occurred a few times. The chain employs TRBV28 and TRBJ1-5; D unresolved. The germline gives CDR1 MDHEN, CDR2 SYDVKM. The CDR3 covers 15 residues. The V end lost 5 bases, the J end lost 4 bases, and 15 bases lay between the germline ends. The CDR3 DNA is TGTGCCAGCAGTCGGCCCCAAAATTGGAATCAGCCCCAGCATTTT. Translation gives CASSRPQNWNQPQHF.

The chain is built from TRBV19 and TRBJ1-2, with a possible D match to TRBD1 (6 bases). V was trimmed by 5 bases and J by 4 bases, leaving 11 bases between them. CDR3 length: 13 amino acids. CDR1 is LNHDA and CDR2 is SQIVND in the germline V gene (reference sequence). The CDR3 sequence is CASSSGQTYGYTF. CDR3 nucleotides: TGTGCCAGTAGTTCCGGACAGACCTATGGCTACACCTTC.

This clone appeared a few times. This chain uses TRBV4-3 with TRBJ2-1, with D perhaps TRBD2 (6 bases). With 3 bases removed from V and 4 bases from J, the gap between germline ends came to 19 bases. The CDR3 extends over 17 amino acids. Germline CDR1 LGHNA, CDR2 YSLEER. The CDR3 sequence is CASSHRRDSRRYNEQFF. DNA of the CDR3: TGCGCCAGCAGCCACAGACGGGACTCCCGGCGGTACAATGAGCAGTTCTTC.

The rearrangement links TRBV14 to TRBJ2-7; either TRBD1 or TRBD2 may supply D (5 bases each). The CDR3 totals 13 residues. The germline gives CDR1 SGHDN, CDR2 FVKESK. The germline V and J ends were trimmed by 4 bases and 6 bases, with 13 bases remaining between them. For the CDR3, the DNA is TGTGCCAGCAGCCTATGGGACGGAACCGAGCAGTACTTC. Translation gives CASSLWDGTEQYF. The full variable domain, its missing parts supplied by reference TRBV14 and TRBJ2-7, is EAGVTQFPSHSVIEKGQTVTLRCDPISGHDNLYWYRRVMGKEIKFLLHFVKESKQDESGMPNNRFLAERTGGTYSTLKVQPAELEDSGVYFCASSLWDGTEQYFGPGTRLTVT.

The genes are TRBV11-3 and TRBJ2-1, with TRBD1 matching over 11 bases. The ends lost 5 bases at V and 6 bases at J; junction bases unmatched: 9. The CDR3 runs to 16 residues. CDR1 is SGHNT and CDR2 is YENEEA in the germline V gene. The CDR3 nucleotides read TGTGCCAGCAGCCCACCCGGGACAGGGGGATTCAATGAGCAGTTCTTC. Translation: CASSPPGTGGFNEQFF.

This rearrangement joins TRBV5-1 to TRBJ2-7; D call uncertain. V was pared by 7 bases and J by 3 bases, with 11 bases between. In germline, CDR1 is SGHRS, CDR2 YFSETQ. This CDR3 is 12 amino acids long. The CDR3 region is CASLENLYEQYF. CDR3 coding DNA: TGCGCCAGCCTCGAGAACCTCTACGAGCAGTACTTC.

The gene calls are TRBV6-5 and TRBJ1-1; 9 bases fit TRBD1. With 6 bases clipped from V and 4 bases from J, the junction kept 3 bases outside the gene matches. Germline V lookup: CDR1 MNHEY, CDR2 SVGAGI. CDR3 size: 13 residues. DNA of the CDR3: TGTGCCAGCAGACAGGGGGCGGGCACTGAAGCTTTCTTT. It is translated as CASRQGAGTEAFF.

V usage is TRBV5-8 and J usage is TRBJ2-7, with 8 bases aligning to TRBD2. Trimming cost V 4 bases and J 11 bases; bases outside gene matches: 26. The CDR3 covers 18 residues. CDR1 is SGHTS and CDR2 is YDEGEE in the germline V gene. CDR3: CASSPGGLAGPQFRIEYF. The CDR3 nucleotides read TGTGCCAGCAGCCCGGGCGGCTTAGCGGGACCTCAATTCCGAATTGAGTACTTC.

The V call is TRBV2, the J call TRBJ2-7, with 7 bases identical to TRBD1. Germline values: CDR1 SNHLY, CDR2 FYNNEI. The CDR3 extends over 17 amino acids. The J segment lost 2 bases and the V segment lost 3 bases, leaving 13 bases of the junction unmatched. In nucleotides, the CDR3 is TGTGCCAGCAGTGAGATCCGAGACAGGGCATATCCCTACGAGCAGTACTTC. It codes for CASSEIRDRAYPYEQYF.

This chain links TRBV21-1 with TRBJ2-7; TRBD2 is the table's D call and was not checked against the DNA. TRBV21-1 is assigned pseudogene status. This CDR3 is built from 16 residues. CDR3 region: CASSKPSGGGGDEQYF. CDR3 DNA sequence: TGTGCCAGCAGCAAACCCTCCGGCGGGGGCGGCGACGAGCAGTACTTC.

The rearrangement links TRBV13 to TRBJ2-7; D is undetermined. The germline V gene has CDR1 PRHDT and CDR2 FYEKMQ (reference sequence). CDR3 length: 14 residues. Deletions cut 5 bases from V and 2 bases from J, with 13 bases between. The CDR3 bases are TGTGCCAGCAGCCTCACGTCCCAGACCTACGAGCAGTACTTC. It codes for CASSLTSQTYEQYF.

This rearrangement joins TRBV29-1 to TRBJ1-4; D possibly corresponds to TRBD1 (5 bases). This CDR3 region has 14 residues. Germline V CDR1 and CDR2: SQVTM, ANQGSEA. Trimming removed 7 bases at V and 3 bases at J, with 15 bases between. The CDR3: CSASGARSNEKLFF. CDR3 DNA sequence: TGCAGCGCCTCTGGGGCAAGGTCTAATGAAAAACTGTTTTTT. Using reference TRBV29-1 and TRBJ1-4 for the parts outside the CDR3, the full variable domain is SAVISQKPSRDICQRGTSLTIQCQVDSQVTMMFWYRQQPGQSLTLIATANQGSEATYESGFVIDKFPISRPNLTFSTLTVSNMSPEDSSIYLCSASGARSNEKLFFGSGTQLSVL.

The genes are TRBV19 and TRBJ2-2; TRBD1 matches 8 bases. The V gene's germline CDR1 is LNHDA and CDR2 SQIVND (reference sequence). With 8 bases clipped from V and 5 bases from J, the junction kept 4 bases outside the gene matches. CDR3 length equals 13 residues. CDR3 loop: CASGQGGTGELFF. For the CDR3, the DNA is TGTGCCAGTGGACAGGGTGGGACCGGGGAGCTGTTTTTT.